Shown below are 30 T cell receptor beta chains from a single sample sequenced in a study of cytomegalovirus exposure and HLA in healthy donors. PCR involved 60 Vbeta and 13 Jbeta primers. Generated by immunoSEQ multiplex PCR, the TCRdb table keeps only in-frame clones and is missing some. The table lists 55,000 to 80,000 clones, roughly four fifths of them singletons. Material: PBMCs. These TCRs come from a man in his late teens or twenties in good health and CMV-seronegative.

The CDR3 loop is CASSLEGGTQHLPSYEQYF. The CDR3 DNA reads as TGTGCCAGCAGCTTAGAGGGGGGGACACAGCACCTCCCCTCCTACGAGCAGTACTTC. The chain joins TRBV11-2 to TRBJ2-7, with a weak D call TRBD2 (7 bases). The CDR3 consists of 19 residues. Trimming removed 0 bases at V and 0 bases at J, with 21 bases between. From germline, CDR1 is SGHAT and CDR2 FQNNGV. Looking up the rest from reference TRBV11-2 and TRBJ2-7 gives the full variable domain: EAGVAQSPRYKIIEKRQSVAFWCNPISGHATLYWYQQILGQGPKLLIQFQNNGVVDDSQLPKDRFSAERLKGVDSTLKIQPAKLEDSAVYLCASSLEGGTQHLPSYEQYFGPGTRLTVT.

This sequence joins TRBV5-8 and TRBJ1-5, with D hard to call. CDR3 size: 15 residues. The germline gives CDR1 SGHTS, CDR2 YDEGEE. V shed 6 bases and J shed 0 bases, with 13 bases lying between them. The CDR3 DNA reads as TGTGCCAGCACCCTGAGAGGAGATAGCAATCAGCCCCAGCATTTT. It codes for CASTLRGDSNQPQHF.

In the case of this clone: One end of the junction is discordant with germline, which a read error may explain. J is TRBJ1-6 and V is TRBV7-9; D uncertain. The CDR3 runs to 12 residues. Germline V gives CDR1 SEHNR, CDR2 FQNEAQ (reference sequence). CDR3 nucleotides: TGTTCCAGCAGCTTAGGGAGGGAACCCCTCCACTTT. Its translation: CSSSLGREPLHF. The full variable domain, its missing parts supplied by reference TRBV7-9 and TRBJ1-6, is DTGVSQNPRHKITKRGQNVTFRCDPISEHNRLYWYRQTLGQGPEFLTYFQNEAQLEKSRLLSDRFSAERPKGSFSTLEIQRTEQGDSAMYLCSSSLGREPLHFGNGTRLTVT.

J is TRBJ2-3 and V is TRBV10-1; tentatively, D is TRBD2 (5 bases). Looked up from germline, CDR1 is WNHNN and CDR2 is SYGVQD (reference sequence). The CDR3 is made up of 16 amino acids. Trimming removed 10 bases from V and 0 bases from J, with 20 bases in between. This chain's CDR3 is CANKTTRETSTDTQYF. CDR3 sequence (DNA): TGCGCCAATAAGACTACGAGAGAAACTAGCACAGATACGCAGTATTTT.

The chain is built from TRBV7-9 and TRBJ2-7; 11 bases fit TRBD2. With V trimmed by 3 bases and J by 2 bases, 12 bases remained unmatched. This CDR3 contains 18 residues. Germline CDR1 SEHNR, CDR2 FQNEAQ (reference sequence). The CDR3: CASSFTSGGVLVPYEQYF. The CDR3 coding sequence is TGTGCCAGCAGCTTTACTAGCGGGGGAGTTCTTGTCCCCTACGAGCAGTACTTC.

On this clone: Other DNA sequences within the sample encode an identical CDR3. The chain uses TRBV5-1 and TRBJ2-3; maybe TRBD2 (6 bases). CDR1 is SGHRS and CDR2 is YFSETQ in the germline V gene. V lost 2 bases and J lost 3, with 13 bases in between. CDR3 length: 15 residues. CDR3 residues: CASSFGGASTDTQYF. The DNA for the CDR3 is TGCGCCAGCAGCTTCGGGGGAGCTTCAACAGATACGCAGTATTTT.

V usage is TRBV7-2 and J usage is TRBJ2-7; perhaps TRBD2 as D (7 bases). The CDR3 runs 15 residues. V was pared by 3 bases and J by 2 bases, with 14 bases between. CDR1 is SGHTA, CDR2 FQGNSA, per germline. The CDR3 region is CASSLRGGAAYEQYF. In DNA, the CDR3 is TGTGCCAGCAGCTTGAGGGGGGGGGCGGCCTACGAGCAGTACTTC.

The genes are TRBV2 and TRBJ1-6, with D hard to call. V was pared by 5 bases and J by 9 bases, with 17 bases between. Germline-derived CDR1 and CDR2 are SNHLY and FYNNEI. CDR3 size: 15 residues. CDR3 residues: CASSPPLGDGSPLHF. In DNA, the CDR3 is TGTGCCAGCAGTCCTCCGCTTGGAGATGGTTCACCCCTCCACTTT.

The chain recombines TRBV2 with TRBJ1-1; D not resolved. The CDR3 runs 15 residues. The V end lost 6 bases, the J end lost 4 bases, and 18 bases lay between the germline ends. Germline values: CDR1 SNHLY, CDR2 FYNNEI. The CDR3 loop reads CASRRSPLLVTEAFF. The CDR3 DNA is TGTGCCAGCAGGAGATCCCCTTTGTTGGTCACTGAAGCTTTCTTT.

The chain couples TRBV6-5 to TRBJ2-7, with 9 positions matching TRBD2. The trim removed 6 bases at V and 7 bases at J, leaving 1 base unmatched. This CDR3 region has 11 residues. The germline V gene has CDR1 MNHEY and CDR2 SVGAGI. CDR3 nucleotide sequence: TGTGCCAGCAGCGCGGGGGGGGAGCAGTACTTC. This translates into CASSAGGEQYF.

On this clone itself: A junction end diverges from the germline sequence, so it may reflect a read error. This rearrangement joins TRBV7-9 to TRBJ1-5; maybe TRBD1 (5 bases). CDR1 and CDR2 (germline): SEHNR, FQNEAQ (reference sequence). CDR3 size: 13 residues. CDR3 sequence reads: CASSLWGDQPQNF. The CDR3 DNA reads TGTGCCAGCAGCTTATGGGGGGATCAGCCCCAGAATTTT.

CDR3 residues: CASSFRGLPVSYEQYF. DNA of the CDR3: TGTGCCAGCAGTTTTCGGGGACTACCCGTCTCCTACGAGCAGTACTTC. The chain employs TRBV28 and TRBJ2-7; 7 bases line up with TRBD2. Germline CDR1 is MDHEN and CDR2 is SYDVKM. The trim removed 3 bases at V and 0 bases at J, leaving 8 bases unmatched. This CDR3 has 16 residues.

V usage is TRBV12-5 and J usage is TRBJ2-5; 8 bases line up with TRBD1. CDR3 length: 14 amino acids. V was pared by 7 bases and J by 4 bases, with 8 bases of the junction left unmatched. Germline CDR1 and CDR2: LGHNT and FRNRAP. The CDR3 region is CASANAGGVETQYF. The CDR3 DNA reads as TGTGCTAGTGCCAACGCAGGGGGCGTAGAGACCCAGTACTTC.

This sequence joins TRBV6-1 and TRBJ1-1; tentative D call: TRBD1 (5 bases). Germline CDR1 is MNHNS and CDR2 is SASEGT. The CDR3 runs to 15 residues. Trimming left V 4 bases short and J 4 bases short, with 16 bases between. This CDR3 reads CASSAGTGVGTEAFF. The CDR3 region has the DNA TGTGCCAGCAGTGCCGGGACGGGAGTGGGCACTGAAGCTTTCTTT.

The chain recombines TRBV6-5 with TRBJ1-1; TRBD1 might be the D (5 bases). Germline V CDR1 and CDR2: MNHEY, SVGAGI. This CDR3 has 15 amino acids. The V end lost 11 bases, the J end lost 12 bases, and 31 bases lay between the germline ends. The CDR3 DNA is TGTGCCTCCTCAAACCGAGCGGGGGTACGGGGTACGACTTTCTTT. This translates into CASSNRAGVRGTTFF.

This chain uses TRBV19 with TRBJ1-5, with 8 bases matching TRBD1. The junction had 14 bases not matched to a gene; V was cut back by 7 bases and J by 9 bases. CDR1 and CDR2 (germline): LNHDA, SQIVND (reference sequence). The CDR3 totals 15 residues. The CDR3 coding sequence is TGTGCCAGTAACCCCGCGCAGGGGGCGGTTGCGCCCCAGCATTTT. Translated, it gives CASNPAQGAVAPQHF.

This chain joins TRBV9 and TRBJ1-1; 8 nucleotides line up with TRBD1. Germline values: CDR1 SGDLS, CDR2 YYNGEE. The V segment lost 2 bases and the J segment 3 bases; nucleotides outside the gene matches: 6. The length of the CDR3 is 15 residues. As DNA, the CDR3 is TGTGCCAGCAGCGTCTCCAGGGGGCGGGACACTGAAGCTTTCTTT. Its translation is CASSVSRGRDTEAFF. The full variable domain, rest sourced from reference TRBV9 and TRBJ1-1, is DSGVTQTPKHLITATGQRVTLRCSPRSGDLSVYWYQQSLDQGLQFLIQYYNGEERAKGNILERFSAQQFPDLHSELNLSSLELGDSALYFCASSVSRGRDTEAFFGQGTRLTVV.

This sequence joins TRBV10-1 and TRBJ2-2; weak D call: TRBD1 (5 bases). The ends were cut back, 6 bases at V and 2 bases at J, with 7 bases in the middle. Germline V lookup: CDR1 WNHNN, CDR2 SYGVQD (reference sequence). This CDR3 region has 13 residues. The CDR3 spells CASRDRNTGELFF. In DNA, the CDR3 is TGCGCCAGCAGAGACAGAAACACCGGGGAGCTGTTTTTT.

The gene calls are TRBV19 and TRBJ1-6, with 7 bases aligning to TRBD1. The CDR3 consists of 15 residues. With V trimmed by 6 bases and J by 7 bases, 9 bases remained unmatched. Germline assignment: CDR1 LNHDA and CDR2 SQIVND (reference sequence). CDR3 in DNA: TGTGCCAGTAGGCGCGAGGGGGCAAGGAATTCACCCCTCCACTTT. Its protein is CASRREGARNSPLHF.

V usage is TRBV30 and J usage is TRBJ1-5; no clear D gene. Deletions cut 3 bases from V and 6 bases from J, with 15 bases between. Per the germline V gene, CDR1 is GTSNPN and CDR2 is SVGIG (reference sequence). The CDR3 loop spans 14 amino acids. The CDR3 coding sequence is TGTGCCTGGAGCCCCAAAACTAGGACTCAGCCCCAGCATTTT. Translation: CAWSPKTRTQPQHF.

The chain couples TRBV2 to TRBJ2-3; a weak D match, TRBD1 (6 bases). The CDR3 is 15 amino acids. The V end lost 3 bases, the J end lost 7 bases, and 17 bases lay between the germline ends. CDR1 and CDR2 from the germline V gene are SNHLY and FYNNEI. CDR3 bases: TGTGCCAGCAGTGAGACAGGTCCGCCCGATTATACGCAGTATTTT. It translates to CASSETGPPDYTQYF.

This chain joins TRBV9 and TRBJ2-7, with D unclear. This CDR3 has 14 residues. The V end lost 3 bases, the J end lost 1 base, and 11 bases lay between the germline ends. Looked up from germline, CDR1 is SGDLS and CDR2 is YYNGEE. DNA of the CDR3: TGTGCCAGCAGCGGTGGCAGTACGTCCTACGAGCAGTACTTC. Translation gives CASSGGSTSYEQYF.

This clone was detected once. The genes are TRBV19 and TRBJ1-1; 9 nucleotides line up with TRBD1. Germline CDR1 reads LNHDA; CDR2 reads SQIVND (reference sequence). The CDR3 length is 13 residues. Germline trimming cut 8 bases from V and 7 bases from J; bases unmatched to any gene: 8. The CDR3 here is CASGRTGVGEAFF. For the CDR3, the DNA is TGTGCCAGTGGCCGGACAGGGGTTGGTGAAGCTTTCTTT.

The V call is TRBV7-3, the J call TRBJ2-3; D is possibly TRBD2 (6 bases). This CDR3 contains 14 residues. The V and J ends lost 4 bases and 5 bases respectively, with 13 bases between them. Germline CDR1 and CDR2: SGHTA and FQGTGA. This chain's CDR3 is CASSSGLNVDTQYF. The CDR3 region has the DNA TGTGCCAGCAGCTCGGGACTCAACGTAGATACGCAGTATTTT.

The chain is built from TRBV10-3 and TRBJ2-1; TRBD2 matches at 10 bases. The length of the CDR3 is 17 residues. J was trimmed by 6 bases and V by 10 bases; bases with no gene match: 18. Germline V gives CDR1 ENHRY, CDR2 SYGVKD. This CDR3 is CATRDPGRAGGSNEQFF. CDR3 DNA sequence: TGTGCCACCCGGGACCCAGGGAGAGCGGGAGGGAGCAATGAGCAGTTCTTC.

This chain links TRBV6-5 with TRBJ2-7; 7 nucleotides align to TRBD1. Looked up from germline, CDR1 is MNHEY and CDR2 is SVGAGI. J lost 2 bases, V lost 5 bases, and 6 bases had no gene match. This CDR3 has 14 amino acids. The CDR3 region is CASSAGQATYEQYF. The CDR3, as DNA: TGTGCCAGCAGTGCAGGACAGGCGACCTACGAGCAGTACTTC.

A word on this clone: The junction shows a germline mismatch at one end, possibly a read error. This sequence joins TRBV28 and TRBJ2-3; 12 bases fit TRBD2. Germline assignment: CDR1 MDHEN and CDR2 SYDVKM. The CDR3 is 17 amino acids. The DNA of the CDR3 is TGTGACAGCAGTTTATTTCTAGCGGGAGGGCCAACAGATACGCAGTATTTT. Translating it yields CDSSLFLAGGPTDTQYF.

For the CDR3, the DNA is TGTGCCAGCAGCCTCGACAGTTTCAATCAGCCCCAGCATTTT. It specifies CASSLDSFNQPQHF. This chain links TRBV6-6 with TRBJ1-5, with a weak D call TRBD1 (5 bases). The germline V gene encodes CDR1 MNHNY and CDR2 SVGAGI (reference sequence). CDR3 length: 14 amino acids. Trimming shortened V by 6 bases and J by 3 bases, and 12 bases separated the two germline ends.

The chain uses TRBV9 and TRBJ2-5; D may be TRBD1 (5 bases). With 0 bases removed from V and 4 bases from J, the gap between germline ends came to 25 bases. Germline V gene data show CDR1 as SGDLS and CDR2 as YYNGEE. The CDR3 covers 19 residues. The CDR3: CASSVALISGHKISETQYF. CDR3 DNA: TGTGCCAGCAGCGTAGCTCTAATTTCAGGACACAAAATTTCAGAGACCCAGTACTTC. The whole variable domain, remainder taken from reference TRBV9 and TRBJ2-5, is DSGVTQTPKHLITATGQRVTLRCSPRSGDLSVYWYQQSLDQGLQFLIQYYNGEERAKGNILERFSAQQFPDLHSELNLSSLELGDSALYFCASSVALISGHKISETQYFGPGTRLLVL.

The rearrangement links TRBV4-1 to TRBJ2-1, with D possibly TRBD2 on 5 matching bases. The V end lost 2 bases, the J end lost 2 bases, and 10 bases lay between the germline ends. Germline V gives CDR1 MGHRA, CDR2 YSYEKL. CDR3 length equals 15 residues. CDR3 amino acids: CASSQIWTPYNEQFF. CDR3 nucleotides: TGCGCCAGCAGCCAAATCTGGACTCCCTACAATGAGCAGTTCTTC.